The 22 T cell receptor beta chains presented below share a single source sample, sequenced in a study of blood T cell repertoires in COVID-19. Sequencing was performed with immunoSEQ multiplex PCR; in TCRdb, only in-frame clones are kept and a portion is missing. Of tens of thousands of clones in the sample, around 87% were seen once. Sequencing was carried out using peripheral blood. The receptors shown here come from a human donor in a cohort sampled during active COVID-19. The donor label of this sample is uncertain.

The chain carries TRBV6-6 and TRBJ1-1; TRBD1 aligns across 11 bases. Germline V lookup: CDR1 MNHNY, CDR2 SVGAGI (reference sequence). CDR3 length equals 16 residues. V shed 4 bases and J 2 bases; nucleotides not matched to a gene: 6. CDR3 bases: TGTGCCAGCAGTTCTGGACAGGGGGCCTTAAACACTGAAGCTTTCTTT. Protein product: CASSSGQGALNTEAFF.

V gene TRBV5-1 combines with J gene TRBJ2-2; D uncertain. V was pared by 0 bases and J by 0 bases, with 6 bases between. CDR3 size: 15 residues. Germline loops: CDR1 SGHRS, CDR2 YFSETQ. The CDR3 bases are TGCGCCAGCAGCTTGGGTCGGGCGAACACCGGGGAGCTGTTTTTT. Its protein product is CASSLGRANTGELFF.

V is TRBV18 and J is TRBJ2-1; 7 bases match TRBD2. CDR1 is KGHSH, CDR2 LQKENI, per germline. V trimming: 0 bases; J trimming: 3 bases; junction bases outside the gene matches: 2. This CDR3 region has 15 residues. CDR3 in DNA: TGTGCCAGCTCACCACCGCCGGGGGGCTACAATGAGCAGTTCTTC. Amino acids: CASSPPPGGYNEQFF.

The V call is TRBV9, the J call TRBJ2-3; 12 nucleotides match TRBD2. V lost 5 bases and J lost 1; bases outside the gene matches: 2. This CDR3 spans 15 amino acids. CDR1 and CDR2 (germline): SGDLS, YYNGEE. The CDR3 reads CASSPSGGGTDTQYF. As DNA, the CDR3 is TGTGCCAGCAGTCCTAGCGGGGGGGGCACAGATACGCAGTATTTT.

The CDR3 sequence is CASRGTGDGNSPLHF. In DNA, the CDR3 is TGTGCCAGCAGAGGGACAGGGGACGGCAATTCACCCCTCCACTTT. V gene TRBV2 combines with J gene TRBJ1-6; 10 bases agree with TRBD1. The germline CDR1 and CDR2 sequences are SNHLY and FYNNEI. This CDR3 is built from 15 residues. V was clipped by 6 bases and J by 7 bases; unmatched bases: 6.

This chain joins TRBV5-1 and TRBJ2-3; TRBD2 matches 10 bases. The V gene's germline CDR1 is SGHRS and CDR2 YFSETQ. J gave up 3 bases and V 1 base, and 2 bases lay outside the gene matches. CDR3 size: 15 residues. Here the CDR3 reads CASSLRAGGTDTQYF. For the CDR3, the DNA is TGCGCCAGCAGCTTGAGAGCGGGGGGGACAGATACGCAGTATTTT.

The J gene is TRBJ2-5, the V gene TRBV4-1, with D unclear. The V and J ends lost 3 bases and 5 bases respectively, with 10 bases between them. CDR1 is MGHRA, CDR2 YSYEKL, per germline. This CDR3 has 13 amino acids. The CDR3 here is CASSHPHGETQYF. The CDR3 region has the DNA TGCGCCAGCAGCCACCCCCACGGGGAGACCCAGTACTTC.

The gene calls are TRBV7-9 and TRBJ2-5, with D maybe TRBD1 (5 bases). Germline V gives CDR1 SEHNR, CDR2 FQNEAQ (reference sequence). Trimming pared 5 bases from V and 1 base from J, leaving 14 bases between. CDR3 length: 15 amino acids. Here the CDR3 reads CASSPSRQFQETQYF. Here the CDR3 DNA reads TGTGCCAGCAGCCCCTCCCGACAGTTCCAAGAGACCCAGTACTTC.

This clone was seen a handful of times. The V and J genes are TRBV3-1 (or the pseudogene TRBV3-2) and TRBJ2-5; 9 bases are a match to TRBD2. The germline CDR1 and CDR2 sequences are LGHDT and YNNKEL (reference sequence). V was clipped by 1 base and J by 7 bases; unmatched bases: 4. CDR3 length equals 14 residues. CDR3 sequence reads: CASSQAVRGGTQYF. CDR3 nucleotide sequence: TGTGCCAGCAGCCAAGCAGTGCGGGGGGGGACCCAGTACTTC.

CDR3 residues: CASRPGTGSNQPQHF. For the CDR3, the DNA is TGTGCCAGCAGGCCCGGGACAGGGAGCAATCAGCCCCAGCATTTT. The gene calls are TRBV28 and TRBJ1-5; 9 bases agree with TRBD1. This CDR3 is built from 15 residues. Germline V gene data show CDR1 as MDHEN and CDR2 as SYDVKM. Losses at the gene ends were 6 bases for V and 1 base for J; bases not matched to a gene: 4.

CDR3 coding DNA: TGTGCCATCAGTGGTAAAACTAGCGGGAGCACAGATACGCAGTATTTT. As protein: CAISGKTSGSTDTQYF. This sequence joins TRBV10-3 and TRBJ2-3, with 9 bases identical to TRBD2. The CDR3 length is 16 residues. V lost 4 bases and J lost 0; bases outside the gene matches: 5. Germline CDR1 and CDR2: ENHRY and SYGVKD.

The chain recombines TRBV3-1 (or the pseudogene TRBV3-2) with TRBJ2-7, with 7 bases that match TRBD1. CDR3 length: 14 residues. The germline V gene has CDR1 LGHDT and CDR2 YNNKEL (reference sequence). The junction had 2 bases not matched to a gene; V was cut back by 1 base and J by 2 bases. The DNA for the CDR3 is TGTGCCAGCAGCCAAGCGGGACAGACCTACGAGCAGTACTTC. Its translation is CASSQAGQTYEQYF.

This sequence joins TRBV29-1 and TRBJ2-1; 10 bases align to TRBD1. The CDR3 spans 13 residues. Germline trimming cut 6 bases from V and 8 bases from J; bases unmatched to any gene: 7. In germline, CDR1 is SQVTM, CDR2 ANQGSEA. CDR3 amino acids: CSVPGQGLDEQFF. The CDR3 DNA reads TGCAGCGTACCGGGACAGGGGTTAGATGAGCAGTTCTTC.

This clone has only one observation. The chain carries TRBV7-9 and TRBJ2-2, with 10 bases fitting TRBD1. This CDR3 has 16 amino acids. Per germline, CDR1 SEHNR and CDR2 FQNEAQ (reference sequence). V shed 7 bases, J shed 6 bases, and the junction held 11 bases outside the gene matches. CDR3 sequence: CASTVRQGAFSGELFF. The CDR3 bases are TGTGCCAGCACGGTTAGACAGGGGGCCTTCTCCGGGGAGCTGTTTTTT.

This clone appeared a single time. This sequence joins TRBV7-2 and TRBJ1-5; 9 nucleotides align to TRBD1. This CDR3 is built from 14 residues. V trimming: 5 bases; J trimming: 7 bases; junction bases outside the gene matches: 6. Germline V gene lookup returns CDR1 SGHTA and CDR2 FQGNSA. Written as DNA, the CDR3 is TGTGCCAGCAGCCGGACAGGGGTTGGGCAGCCCCAGCATTTT. Its translation is CASSRTGVGQPQHF. The full variable domain, completed using reference TRBV7-2 and TRBJ1-5, is GAGVSQSPSNKVTEKGKDVELRCDPISGHTALYWYRQSLGQGLEFLIYFQGNSAPDKSGLPSDRFSAERTGGSVSTLTIQRTQQEDSAVYLCASSRTGVGQPQHFGDGTRLSIL.

V usage is TRBV15 and J usage is TRBJ1-5; D gene uncertain. V lost 0 bases to trimming and J lost 9 bases, with 9 bases between them. The CDR3 has 13 amino acids. CDR1 is LNHNV and CDR2 is YYDKDF in the germline V gene (reference sequence). The CDR3 is CATSRDKGAPQHF. CDR3 nucleotides: TGTGCCACCAGCAGAGATAAAGGAGCGCCCCAGCATTTT.

This clone was found once. J is TRBJ1-3 and V is TRBV18; D is ambiguous. V lost 0 bases and J 0 bases, leaving 9 bases between the germline ends. Germline CDR1 is KGHSH and CDR2 is LQKENI. The CDR3 covers 16 residues. CDR3 sequence reads: CASSPPERGSGNTIYF. The CDR3 nucleotides read TGTGCCAGCTCACCACCTGAGCGCGGCTCTGGAAACACCATATATTTT.

This chain connects TRBV5-1 to TRBJ1-4; TRBD1 aligns across 9 bases. The length of the CDR3 is 15 residues. Looked up from germline, CDR1 is SGHRS and CDR2 is YFSETQ. The V segment lost 4 bases and the J segment 6 bases; nucleotides outside the gene matches: 7. CDR3 residues: CASSLGTGRDEKLFF. CDR3 in DNA: TGCGCCAGCAGCCTCGGGACAGGGAGGGATGAAAAACTGTTTTTT.

The chain recombines TRBV11-3 with TRBJ2-5; 10 nucleotides line up with TRBD1. CDR3 length: 15 residues. J was trimmed by 5 bases and V by 4 bases; bases with no gene match: 7. Germline CDR1 and CDR2: SGHNT and YENEEA. The CDR3 loop is CASSSGTGVMETQYF. The CDR3 DNA is TGTGCCAGCAGCTCTGGGACAGGGGTCATGGAGACCCAGTACTTC.

This sequence joins TRBV28 and TRBJ1-4, with TRBD1 identical over 7 bases. V was clipped by 6 bases and J by 8 bases; unmatched bases: 0. The CDR3 extends over 11 amino acids. Germline V gives CDR1 MDHEN, CDR2 SYDVKM. CDR3 in DNA: TGTGCCAGCAGACAGGGGGAAAAACTGTTTTTT. Protein: CASRQGEKLFF.

This chain connects TRBV29-1 to TRBJ1-2, with D uncertain. The germline V gene encodes CDR1 SQVTM and CDR2 ANQGSEA. V gave up 6 bases and J gave up 6 bases, with 11 bases separating them. This CDR3 region has 11 residues. The CDR3 bases are TGCAGCGTAGAGAGGGCGGATGGCTACACCTTC. Residues: CSVERADGYTF.

The chain is built from TRBV25-1 and TRBJ2-7; D may be TRBD2 (5 bases). The germline gives CDR1 MGHDK, CDR2 SYGVNS. V was trimmed by 7 bases and J by 6 bases, leaving 13 bases between them. The CDR3 totals 12 residues. The CDR3 coding sequence is TGTGCCAGCACCGGGAACTCGATCGAGCAGTACTTC. Translated, it gives CASTGNSIEQYF.